This T cell receptor (beta chain) was sequenced for a study of sequential checkpoint blockade in melanoma. Study details: Both treatment sequences were followed by maintenance nivolumab. TCRβ was sequenced from DNA of 90 to 95 pretreatment tumors.

With 2 bases removed from V and 0 bases from J, the gap between germline ends came to 11 bases. The CDR3 is made up of 16 amino acids. The germline CDR1 and CDR2 sequences are MDHEN and SYDVKM. The table lists this clone with a count of one. What it recognizes is unknown. Only in-frame clones appear in the TCRdb table, and some are missing; sequencing was by immunoSEQ multiplex PCR. The top ten clones hold around 28% of a sample with about 11,000 clones, about 29% of them seen once. Study results and limitations: Patients with week-13 increases in T-cell fraction and clonality benefited about 30 times more often.

Treatment of the sample: randomized to nivolumab then ipilimumab (arm A) or the reverse (arm B). This clonotype was obtained from a human donor with melanoma. The material sequenced was tumor tissue (inferred from file names), taken from a patient given nivolumab and ipilimumab in sequence. This chain joins TRBV28 and TRBJ2-1; D is uncertain. CDR3 region: CASSLINDLSYNEQFF. In nucleotides, the CDR3 is TGTGCCAGCAGTTTAATCAACGACCTCTCCTACAATGAGCAGTTCTTC.